This T cell receptor (beta chain) was identified during a study of OX40 agonist ivuxolimab in advanced cancers. Overall study context: An agonistic human IgG2 monoclonal antibody against OX40 (CD134) was given. People who had prior anti-PD-1, anti-PD-L1 or anti-CTLA-4 therapy could take part, and roughly 40% had some.

Sequenced by immunoSEQ multiplex PCR; TCRdb stores in-frame clones only, minus some. The sample has 100,000 to 130,000 clones, under 95% seen once. This TCR came from an adult with an advanced solid tumor such as melanoma, head and neck, liver or kidney cancer. The material sequenced was CD4+ or CD8+ T cells sorted from blood, taken in a trial of the OX40 agonist ivuxolimab.

CDR3 sequence reads: CASSQDGRPGVEKLFF. The CDR3 region has the DNA TGCGCCAGCAGCCAAGATGGTCGACCGGGAGTTGAAAAACTGTTTTTT. The chain uses TRBV4-3 and TRBJ1-4; D is ambiguous. The CDR3 is 16 amino acids. CDR1 is LGHNA and CDR2 is YSLEER in the germline V gene. V lost 0 bases, J lost 7 bases, and 15 bases lay in between.